The clone carrying this T cell receptor beta chain has just one count. TCRdb's copy holds only in-frame clones and misses some; the assay was immunoSEQ multiplex PCR. Among about 1.5 million clones listed, 95% to 99% were seen once. These data belong to a study of shared clonotypes between healthy human individuals. The germline V gene encodes CDR1 KGHSH and CDR2 LQKENI. The CDR3 consists of 20 residues. V trimming: 0 bases; J trimming: 1 base; junction bases outside the gene matches: 13. This receptor was taken from a man aged 30-40 years in good health. J is TRBJ2-3 and V is TRBV18, with 10 nucleotides matching TRBD2. What was sequenced was naive CD4+ T cells sorted from blood. Subset of the sample: CD45RA+ positively selected. The CDR3: CASSPPRSASGRTGTDTQYF. The DNA of the CDR3 is TGTGCCAGCTCACCACCGAGGAGCGCTAGCGGGAGAACCGGCACAGATACGCAGTATTTT.